The 20 T cell receptor beta chains presented below share a single source sample, sequenced in a study of blood T cell repertoires in COVID-19. TCRdb keeps only in-frame clones here, not all; method: immunoSEQ multiplex PCR. Of around 130,000 clones in the sample, approximately 90% were seen once. Material for sequencing was peripheral blood. These receptors all come from a man aged 70-80 years with active or convalescent COVID-19.

In this sample, this clone turned up once. This chain connects TRBV19 to TRBJ2-3, with a weak D call TRBD2 (6 bases). The germline V gene has CDR1 LNHDA and CDR2 SQIVND (reference sequence). V shed 1 base and J shed 4 bases, with 15 bases lying between them. The CDR3 spans 16 residues. CDR3: CASSIGLLAFADTQYF. The CDR3 region has the DNA TGTGCCAGTAGTATAGGCCTCCTAGCGTTCGCAGATACGCAGTATTTT.

V gene TRBV7-8 combines with J gene TRBJ1-3, with 10 bases that match TRBD1. Germline values: CDR1 SGHVS, CDR2 FQNEAQ. The CDR3 is 17 residues long. V lost 3 bases and J lost 0; bases outside the gene matches: 5. CDR3 nucleotide sequence: TGTGCCAGCAGCTTTCCGGGACAGGGGTTCTCTGGAAACACCATATATTTT. It translates to CASSFPGQGFSGNTIYF.

The gene calls are TRBV6-5 and TRBJ1-6; D possibly corresponds to TRBD1 (6 bases). The CDR3 is 15 residues long. V gave up 5 bases and J gave up 7 bases, with 15 bases separating them. CDR1 and CDR2 (germline): MNHEY, SVGAGI. CDR3 sequence reads: CASSQRGTLNSPLHF. In nucleotides, the CDR3 is TGTGCCAGCAGTCAAAGGGGGACACTAAATTCACCCCTCCACTTT.

V is TRBV19 and J is TRBJ1-2; D may be TRBD1 (5 bases). The ends were cut back, 5 bases at V and 8 bases at J, with 18 bases in the middle. The CDR3 spans 14 residues. Germline values: CDR1 LNHDA, CDR2 SQIVND (reference sequence). The CDR3 loop is CASSPYRPTVGYTF. DNA of the CDR3: TGTGCCAGTAGTCCCTATAGACCGACAGTGGGCTACACCTTC.

The rearrangement uses TRBV2 and TRBJ2-7, with 11 positions matching TRBD1. The V gene end was trimmed by 8 bases and the J gene end by 4 bases; junction bases not matched to a gene: 7. CDR3 length: 14 amino acids. Germline V gene data show CDR1 as SNHLY and CDR2 as FYNNEI. CDR3 region: CASGGDRGLYEQYF. The CDR3 DNA follows: TGTGCCAGCGGGGGGGACAGGGGGTTGTACGAGCAGTACTTC.

The chain couples TRBV19 to TRBJ2-2; 10 positions match TRBD1. The CDR3 totals 15 residues. V lost 4 bases, J lost 4 bases, and 3 bases stayed unmatched. The V gene's germline CDR1 is LNHDA and CDR2 SQIVND (reference sequence). The CDR3 DNA sequence: TGTGCCAGTAGTACCGGGACAGGGGTCACCGGGGAGCTGTTTTTT. Translation: CASSTGTGVTGELFF.

The chain uses TRBV24-1 and TRBJ2-7, with unresolved D. The CDR3 has 12 residues. Looked up from germline, CDR1 is KGHDR and CDR2 is SFDVKD. V dropped 4 bases and J dropped 2 bases, with 5 bases sitting between them. CDR3 nucleotide sequence: TGTGCCACCAGTGACTCTACCTACGAGCAGTACTTC. This codes for CATSDSTYEQYF.

This sequence joins TRBV7-8 and TRBJ2-5; no clear D gene. From germline, CDR1 is SGHVS and CDR2 FQNEAQ. This CDR3 has 15 residues. V was pared by 4 bases and J by 5 bases, with 17 bases between. The CDR3 sequence is CASSYGFSPEETQYF. The CDR3 DNA reads as TGTGCCAGCAGCTACGGTTTTTCACCGGAGGAGACCCAGTACTTC.

The chain employs TRBV5-6 and TRBJ2-1, with 9 bases identical to TRBD2. The V gene end was trimmed by 1 base and the J gene end by 2 bases; junction bases not matched to a gene: 4. Looked up from germline, CDR1 is SGHDT and CDR2 is YYEEEE. The CDR3 is 16 amino acids. CDR3 bases: TGTGCCAGCAGCTTGACAGCGGGAGGTGCCTACAATGAGCAGTTCTTC. It codes for CASSLTAGGAYNEQFF.

There are a few counts of this clone. The chain links TRBV18 to TRBJ2-1, with 7 bases identical to TRBD2. Germline V gene lookup returns CDR1 KGHSH and CDR2 LQKENI. The CDR3 loop spans 16 amino acids. V was clipped by 5 bases and J by 5 bases; unmatched bases: 12. CDR3 in amino acids: CASSTGSGGRDNEQFF. For the CDR3, the DNA is TGTGCCAGCTCAACAGGCAGTGGCGGGAGAGACAATGAGCAGTTCTTC.

The chain carries TRBV7-9 and TRBJ2-1, with unresolved D. The CDR3 loop spans 12 amino acids. Germline V gives CDR1 SEHNR, CDR2 FQNEAQ (reference sequence). Trimming removed 2 bases at V and 7 bases at J, with 6 bases between. The CDR3: CASSLSENEQFF. DNA for the CDR3: TGTGCCAGCAGCTTATCTGAGAATGAGCAGTTCTTC.

The chain uses TRBV3-1 (or the pseudogene TRBV3-2) and TRBJ1-2, with D possibly matching TRBD1 (5 bases). V lost 5 bases, J lost 5 bases, and 21 bases lay in between. The length of the CDR3 is 16 residues. The germline CDR1 and CDR2 sequences are LGHDT and YNNKEL (reference sequence). In DNA, the CDR3 is TGTGCCAGCAGCTTCCGCTACAGGTACGGGCGGTATGGCTACACCTTC. Residues: CASSFRYRYGRYGYTF.

The rearrangement uses TRBV7-9 and TRBJ2-7, with 8 bases that match TRBD1. This CDR3 spans 16 amino acids. V gave up 4 bases and J gave up 0 bases; unmatched junction bases: 8. Germline lookup yields CDR1 SEHNR and CDR2 FQNEAQ (reference sequence). This CDR3 is CASSWGEDRASYEQYF. In nucleotides, the CDR3 is TGTGCCAGCAGCTGGGGAGAGGACAGGGCCTCCTACGAGCAGTACTTC.

The sample holds one count of this clone. The chain employs TRBV23-1 and TRBJ2-1, with TRBD1 identical over 10 bases. TRBV23-1 is treated as an ORF (open reading frame) with a function not yet certain. The CDR3 extends over 19 amino acids. The junction had 17 bases not matched to a gene; V was cut back by 3 bases and J by 6 bases. CDR3 coding DNA: TGCGCCAGCAGTCAGTGGACAGGGGGTTCGGGAGGGCCAGGCAATGAGCAGTTCTTC. Its protein product is CASSQWTGGSGGPGNEQFF.

V gene TRBV6-5 combines with J gene TRBJ2-1; 12 bases are shared with TRBD2. With V trimmed by 6 bases and J by 9 bases, 6 bases remained unmatched. The CDR3 contains 14 residues. CDR1 and CDR2 (germline): MNHEY, SVGAGI. The CDR3 DNA follows: TGTGCCAGCAGCTCCCCTAGCGGGAGGGGTGAGCAGTTCTTC. Translating gives CASSSPSGRGEQFF.

The CDR3: CASRLRQGPTEAFF. The CDR3 nucleotides are TGTGCCAGCAGACTTAGACAGGGGCCCACTGAAGCTTTCTTT. This sequence joins TRBV2 and TRBJ1-1; 8 bases map to TRBD1. The CDR3 is 14 residues long. The junction had 7 bases not matched to a gene; V was cut back by 6 bases and J by 4 bases. Germline CDR1 is SNHLY and CDR2 is FYNNEI. Supplemented by reference TRBV2 and TRBJ1-1, the full variable domain reads EPEVTQTPSHQVTQMGQEVILRCVPISNHLYFYWYRQILGQKVEFLVSFYNNEISEKSEIFDDQFSVERPDGSNFTLKIRSTKLEDSAMYFCASRLRQGPTEAFFGQGTRLTVV.

The chain employs TRBV18 and TRBJ2-7; a weak D match, TRBD1 (5 bases). Deletions cut 0 bases from V and 6 bases from J, with 12 bases between. The CDR3 is made up of 14 amino acids. Germline CDR1 reads KGHSH; CDR2 reads LQKENI. The chain's CDR3 is CASSPPGVLGEQYF. The DNA for the CDR3 is TGTGCCAGCTCACCACCAGGGGTTCTTGGCGAGCAGTACTTC.

The chain links TRBV13 to TRBJ2-7; TRBD2 might be the D (6 bases). Trimming removed 0 bases at V and 7 bases at J, with 13 bases between. This CDR3 contains 14 residues. Germline V CDR1 and CDR2: PRHDT, FYEKMQ (reference sequence). The CDR3 region has the DNA TGTGCCAGCAGCTTAGGCAGCGGGCCCCGTGAGCAGTACTTC. Its translation is CASSLGSGPREQYF.

V is TRBV4-1 and J is TRBJ1-1, with D uncertain. The CDR3 extends over 15 amino acids. Trimming cost V 1 base and J 5 bases, with 14 bases left between them. CDR1 is MGHRA, CDR2 YSYEKL, per germline. The CDR3 DNA follows: TGCGCCAGCAGCCAAGGAGGGTTGGGTAGGACTGAAGCTTTCTTT. Amino acid sequence: CASSQGGLGRTEAFF.

This clone showed up just once. DNA of the CDR3: TGTGCCAGCAGTGAAAGGAAACGGGAGGGCCGGCAAGAGACCCAGTACTTC. The encoded protein is CASSERKREGRQETQYF. The rearrangement links TRBV6-1 to TRBJ2-5, with TRBD2 matching over 8 bases. V was clipped by 2 bases and J by 2 bases; unmatched bases: 10. Germline CDR1 MNHNS, CDR2 SASEGT. The CDR3 length is 17 residues.